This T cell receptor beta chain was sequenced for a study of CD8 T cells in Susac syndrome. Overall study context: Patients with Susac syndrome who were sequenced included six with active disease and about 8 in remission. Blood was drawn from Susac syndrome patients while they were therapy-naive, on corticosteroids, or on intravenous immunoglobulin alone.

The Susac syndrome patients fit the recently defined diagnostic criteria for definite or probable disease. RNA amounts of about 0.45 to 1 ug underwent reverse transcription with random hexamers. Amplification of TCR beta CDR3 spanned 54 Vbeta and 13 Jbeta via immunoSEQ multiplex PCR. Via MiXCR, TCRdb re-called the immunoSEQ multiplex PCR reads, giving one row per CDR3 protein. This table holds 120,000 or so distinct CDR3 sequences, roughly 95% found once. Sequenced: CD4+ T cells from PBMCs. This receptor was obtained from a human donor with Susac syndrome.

The DNA for the CDR3 is TGTGCCAGCAGCTTGGAGTTCAATGAGCAGTTCTTC. Translating it yields CASSLEFNEQFF. The V gene is TRBV5-4, the J gene TRBJ2-1; D remains ambiguous. Trimming cost V 0 bases and J 6 bases, with 4 bases left between them. This CDR3 region has 12 residues. Germline values: CDR1 SGHNT, CDR2 YYREEE (reference sequence).